Listed below are T cell receptor beta chains from one sample, sequenced in a study of immune evolution from preneoplasia to lung adenocarcinoma. The protocol was immunoSEQ multiplex PCR, while the TCRdb copy is restricted to in-frame clones and leaves out a portion. Found here are around 8,000 clones, roughly 84% of them singletons; the top ten hold approximately 3%. Sequencing was carried out using FFPE minimally invasive lung adenocarcinoma tissue. The source is a person aged 70 to 85 with lung adenocarcinoma. Both conserved end residues are part of each CDR3. The D gene is left open where the match is weak. Size tells how often a clone was seen (once, few, many) or the class of an expanded clone, and some rows leave it out.

size | D | J | V | DNA | CDR3
few | TRBD1 | TRBJ2-6 | TRBV2 | TGTGCCAGCAGAGAGGGGTCGTTGAGACAGGGTTTCTCTGGGGCCAACGTCCTGACTTTC | CASREGSLRQGFSGANVLTF
NA | NA | TRBJ1-6 | TRBV11-2 | TGTGCCAGCAGCTTAAGGGGGTCGGAATCACCCCTCCACTTT | CASSLRGSESPLHF
NA | TRBD2 | TRBJ2-1 | TRBV19 | TGTGCCAGTATGGCTAGCGGGAGGTACAATGAGCAGTTCTTC | CASMASGRYNEQFF
NA | NA | TRBJ2-3 | TRBV28 | TGTGCCACCCGAGACCCGGCAGATACGCAGTATTTT | CATRDPADTQYF
once | NA | TRBJ2-7 | TRBV2 | TGTGCCAGCAGTCTAGCTGCAAACTCCTACGAGCAGTACTTC | CASSLAANSYEQYF
NA | TRBD1 | TRBJ1-4 | TRBV6-1 | TGTGCCAGCAGTGGGGGACAGCGCTTTAATGAAAAACTGTTTTTT | CASSGGQRFNEKLFF
NA | NA | TRBJ2-7 | TRBV4-2 | TGTGCCAGCAGCCAAGATCACAGGGCAGTAGAGCAGTACTTC | CASSQDHRAVEQYF
NA | TRBD2 | TRBJ2-1 | TRBV7-3 | TGTGCCAGCAGCTTAACGCTAGCGGGAGGTAGCGAGCAGTTCTTC | CASSLTLAGGSEQFF
NA | TRBD1 | TRBJ1-1 | TRBV29-1 | TGCAGCGTTGGGGGGACAGGGGGCGCGGTCACTGAAGCTTTCTTT | CSVGGTGGAVTEAFF
few | NA | TRBJ1-4 | TRBV28 | TGTGCCAGCAGTCCCGGGTCTCGAAATGAAAAACTGTTTTTT | CASSPGSRNEKLFF
once | NA | TRBJ2-3 | TRBV19 | TGTGCCAGTAGGTTTGTGGGGCTTAGCACAGATACGCAGTATTTT | CASRFVGLSTDTQYF
NA | NA | TRBJ2-3 | TRBV19 | TGTGCCAGTAGTATAGTGGTCGGCACAGATACGCAGTATTTT | CASSIVVGTDTQYF
NA | NA | TRBJ1-1 | TRBV30 | TGTGCCTGGAATCGGCAGAGGGACACTGAAGCTTTCTTT | CAWNRQRDTEAFF
NA | NA | TRBJ1-1 | TRBV14 | TGTGCCAGCAGCCAAGATCTGGGAGCGGAAGCTTTCTTT | CASSQDLGAEAFF
few | TRBD1 | TRBJ1-1 | TRBV4-1 | TGCGCCAGCAGCCAGTCCCAGGGGGCGATCACTGAAGCTTTCTTT | CASSQSQGAITEAFF
NA | NA | TRBJ1-1 | TRBV29-1 | TGCAGCGTTGAAGCTCAGTTTGGCACTGAAGCTTTCTTT | CSVEAQFGTEAFF